What follows are 29 T cell receptor beta chains derived from one specimen sequenced in a study of T cells in Graves' hyperthyroidism and ophthalmopathy. RNA transcripts provided the source from which TCR beta CDR3 regions were amplified. HTBI primers were employed in a first-round RT-PCR of the TCR CDR3. TCRdb itself ran the multiplex PCR reads through MiXCR, one entry per CDR3 protein. The sample carries hundreds of thousands of distinct CDR3 sequences, around 13% recorded once. Sequencing was performed on blood. The receptors come from a woman between 35 and 50 years old with Graves' hyperthyroidism.

This clonotype has ten or more counts. The J gene is TRBJ2-1, the V gene TRBV20-1; D gene uncertain. With 1 base removed from V and 0 bases from J, the gap between germline ends came to 7 bases. CDR1 is DFQATT and CDR2 is SNEGSKA in the germline V gene (reference sequence). This CDR3 region has 14 residues. The CDR3 protein is CSARGGSSYNEQFF. The DNA of the CDR3 is TGCAGTGCTAGAGGTGGTAGCTCCTACAATGAGCAGTTCTTC.

This clonotype occurred a few times. The chain uses TRBV4-1 and TRBJ2-3, with 12 bases fitting TRBD2. There are 20 residues in the CDR3. V lost 4 bases, J lost 0 bases, and 14 bases stayed unmatched. The germline gives CDR1 MGHRA, CDR2 YSYEKL. The DNA for the CDR3 is TGCGCCAGCAGCCCCTACAGGACTAGCGGGATCCACGCTAGCACAGATACGCAGTATTTT. This gives the protein CASSPYRTSGIHASTDTQYF.

This clonotype was counted at least ten times. J is TRBJ2-3 and V is TRBV18; a weak D match, TRBD2 (6 bases). The CDR3 has 14 amino acids. V was cut by 3 bases and J by 0 bases, with 7 bases left in between. Germline V gene sequence: CDR1 KGHSH, CDR2 LQKENI. CDR3 sequence: CASSPEGSTDTQYF. CDR3 DNA: TGTGCCAGCTCACCGGAGGGGAGCACAGATACGCAGTATTTT.

CDR3 in DNA: TGCAGTGCTGAACATACAGGGGCGGGAAACACCATATATTTT. Amino acid sequence: CSAEHTGAGNTIYF. This chain uses TRBV20-1 with TRBJ1-3, with 7 bases identical to TRBD1. V shed 5 bases, J shed 4 bases, and the junction held 8 bases outside the gene matches. The germline gives CDR1 DFQATT, CDR2 SNEGSKA (reference sequence). The CDR3 totals 14 residues.

The chain carries TRBV19 and TRBJ1-5; the D gene is possibly TRBD1 (5 bases). This CDR3 region has 16 residues. Germline V gives CDR1 LNHDA, CDR2 SQIVND (reference sequence). The V gene lost 3 bases and the J gene lost 2 bases, with 14 bases spanning the gap. CDR3 loop: CASSMRTPKGNQPQHF. The CDR3 coding sequence is TGTGCCAGTAGTATGCGGACACCCAAGGGCAATCAGCCCCAGCATTTT.

The sample holds many counts of this clonotype. The chain is built from TRBV7-2 and TRBJ1-5, with D possibly matching TRBD1 (5 bases). The V end lost 5 bases, the J end lost 2 bases, and 13 bases lay between the germline ends. Germline V gene data show CDR1 as SGHTA and CDR2 as FQGNSA. The CDR3 length is 15 residues. The CDR3 sequence is CASSLQVDGNQPQHF. Here the CDR3 DNA reads TGTGCCAGCAGCCTACAGGTCGACGGCAATCAGCCCCAGCATTTT. Full variable domain (missing parts from reference TRBV7-2 and TRBJ1-5): GAGVSQSPSNKVTEKGKDVELRCDPISGHTALYWYRQSLGQGLEFLIYFQGNSAPDKSGLPSDRFSAERTGGSVSTLTIQRTQQEDSAVYLCASSLQVDGNQPQHFGDGTRLSIL.

This clonotype was counted at least ten times. The V gene is TRBV12-3 or TRBV12-4, the J gene TRBJ2-3, with TRBD1 identical over 7 bases. The CDR3 has 15 amino acids. The junction had 15 bases not matched to a gene; V was cut back by 9 bases and J by 6 bases. This CDR3 is CASMYDRVDFDTQYF. As DNA, the CDR3 is TGTGCCAGTATGTACGACAGGGTGGATTTTGATACGCAGTATTTT.

This clonotype has a count of ten or more. The chain carries TRBV20-1 and TRBJ2-7, with 7 bases lining up with TRBD1. V shed 4 bases and J 4 bases; nucleotides not matched to a gene: 1. Germline V gene sequence: CDR1 DFQATT, CDR2 SNEGSKA (reference sequence). CDR3 length equals 11 residues. The CDR3 nucleotides read TGCAGTGCTAAGGGGGCTTACGAGCAGTACTTC. It encodes CSAKGAYEQYF.

This chain uses TRBV6-4 with TRBJ2-1; no firm D call. The V gene lost 3 bases and the J gene lost 6 bases, with 12 bases spanning the gap. The germline CDR1 and CDR2 sequences are MRHNA and SNTAGT. The CDR3 totals 14 residues. The CDR3 DNA is TGTGCCAGCAGTGAGGGCTCTAGTGCCAATGAGCAGTTCTTC. This sequence encodes CASSEGSSANEQFF.

This clonotype was observed many times. The V gene is TRBV11-2, the J gene TRBJ2-1; D may be TRBD2 (5 bases). The CDR3 length is 18 residues. The V gene lost 5 bases and the J gene lost 1 base, with 21 bases spanning the gap. The germline V gene encodes CDR1 SGHAT and CDR2 FQNNGV. DNA of the CDR3: TGTGCCAGCAGCCCCAACCCGGGCTCGGGGTCTTCCTACAATGAGCAGTTCTTC. This encodes CASSPNPGSGSSYNEQFF.

This clonotype was detected many times. V usage is TRBV3-1 and J usage is TRBJ2-2; D is perhaps TRBD2 (5 bases). The V end lost 0 bases, the J end lost 0 bases, and 11 bases lay between the germline ends. This CDR3 contains 17 residues. Germline loops: CDR1 LGHDT, CDR2 YNNKEL (reference sequence). The CDR3 coding sequence is TGTGCCAGCAGCCAAGATAAGGAGACTACGAACACCGGGGAGCTGTTTTTT. This encodes CASSQDKETTNTGELFF.

This chain links TRBV20-1 with TRBJ1-5; 7 bases match TRBD1. This CDR3 is 14 amino acids long. After removal of 6 bases from V and 11 bases from J, the junction contained 16 bases not matched to a gene. Germline lookup yields CDR1 DFQATT and CDR2 SNEGSKA (reference sequence). CDR3 sequence: CSAAPGTAKQAQHF. The DNA for the CDR3 is TGCAGTGCAGCTCCAGGGACAGCCAAACAAGCCCAGCATTTT.

Many counts were recorded for this clonotype. The V and J genes are TRBV12-3 or TRBV12-4 and TRBJ1-4; unclear D gene. Between the trimmed V and J ends, which lost 3 bases and 4 bases, there was a span of 6 bases. This CDR3 is built from 13 residues. CDR3 sequence reads: CASSFGYNEKLFF. The DNA for the CDR3 is TGTGCCAGCAGTTTTGGGTATAATGAAAAACTGTTTTTT.

Note on this clonotype: Just one base apart from a much larger clone, this may be a read error. The V and J genes are TRBV28 and TRBJ1-1; perhaps TRBD1 as D (5 bases). Trimming cost V 5 bases and J 4 bases, with 14 bases left between them. CDR1 is MDHEN and CDR2 is SYDVKM in the germline V gene. This CDR3 comprises 14 residues. The CDR3 here is CASSRRGFVTEAFF. The CDR3 DNA reads as TGTGCCAGCAGTAGACGGGGGTTCGTCACTGAAGCTTTCTTT.

For this clonotype: A much larger clone sits a single nucleotide away, making a read error possible. The DNA for the CDR3 is TGTGCCAGCAGCCCACAAGGACTAGCGGGAGGGCCGAATGAGCAGTTCTTC. It yields the protein CASSPQGLAGGPNEQFF. The genes are TRBV7-8 and TRBJ2-1; 15 bases line up with TRBD2. Germline CDR1 reads SGHVS; CDR2 reads FQNEAQ. With V trimmed by 5 bases and J by 7 bases, 9 bases remained unmatched. The CDR3 runs 17 residues.

This clonotype appeared many times. The V gene is TRBV6-1, the J gene TRBJ2-6; D not certain. CDR1 and CDR2 (germline): MNHNS, SASEGT. Trimming stripped 3 bases from V and 0 bases from J, with 6 bases between. The CDR3 has 15 residues. CDR3 DNA: TGTGCCAGCAGTGACGGTCACTCTGGGGCCAACGTCCTGACTTTC. Encoded protein: CASSDGHSGANVLTF.

In its sample, this clonotype was seen many times. The rearrangement uses TRBV27 and TRBJ2-7; TRBD2 matches at 7 bases. V trimming: 2 bases; J trimming: 0 bases; junction bases outside the gene matches: 7. Germline assignment: CDR1 MNHEY and CDR2 SMNVEV (reference sequence). The CDR3 totals 16 residues. CDR3 protein: CASSLAPTSASYEQYF. In nucleotides, the CDR3 is TGTGCCAGCAGTTTAGCCCCCACTAGCGCCTCCTACGAGCAGTACTTC.

The chain employs TRBV4-2 and TRBJ2-1, with no clear D. This CDR3 contains 14 residues. CDR1 and CDR2 (germline): LGHNA, YNFKEQ. V was pared by 0 bases and J by 4 bases, with 7 bases between. CDR3 amino acids: CASSQEQAYNEQFF. The DNA of the CDR3 is TGTGCCAGCAGCCAAGAACAAGCTTACAATGAGCAGTTCTTC.

The rearrangement links TRBV7-2 to TRBJ1-4; tentative D call: TRBD1 (6 bases). This CDR3 region has 14 residues. CDR1 is SGHTA, CDR2 FQGNSA, per germline. V was cut by 2 bases and J by 15 bases, with 19 bases left in between. The CDR3 is CASSLNTGTLVLFF. Written as DNA, the CDR3 is TGTGCCAGCAGCTTAAATACAGGGACATTGGTTTTGTTTTTT.

This clonotype was picked up one time. J is TRBJ2-3 and V is TRBV7-2; TRBD1 might be the D (5 bases). V lost 2 bases, J lost 4 bases, and 19 bases lay in between. CDR1 SGHTA and CDR2 FQGNSA come from the germline V gene. CDR3 length: 17 amino acids. Here the CDR3 DNA reads TGTGCCAGCAGCTTAATGCCCCCAGGGAAGGGTGCAGATACGCAGTATTTT. Protein product: CASSLMPPGKGADTQYF.

This clonotype turned up a few times. The chain joins TRBV10-1 to TRBJ2-7; 11 bases line up with TRBD2. V gave up 6 bases and J gave up 2 bases; unmatched junction bases: 6. There are 15 residues in the CDR3. Looked up from germline, CDR1 is WNHNN and CDR2 is SYGVQD (reference sequence). CDR3 coding DNA: TGCGCCAGCAGCAAACTAGCGGGAGACCCCTACGAGCAGTACTTC. It encodes CASSKLAGDPYEQYF.

This clonotype was seen more than once but under ten times. The rearrangement links TRBV13 to TRBJ2-6, with 8 positions matching TRBD1. The CDR3 is made up of 18 amino acids. The germline V gene has CDR1 PRHDT and CDR2 FYEKMQ (reference sequence). Unmatched junction bases numbered 12, after V lost 5 bases and J lost 3 bases. CDR3 sequence (DNA): TGTGCCAGCAGCCCCCAACAGGGGGGTACTTATGGGGCCAACGTCCTGACTTTC. This sequence encodes CASSPQQGGTYGANVLTF.

In this sample, this clonotype turned up many times. This chain uses TRBV13 with TRBJ2-7; 9 positions match TRBD2. V gave up 2 bases and J gave up 3 bases; unmatched junction bases: 8. This CDR3 comprises 16 residues. Germline lookup yields CDR1 PRHDT and CDR2 FYEKMQ (reference sequence). The CDR3 region is CASSLYSGSHRYEQYF. The CDR3 nucleotides read TGTGCCAGCAGCTTATATAGCGGGAGTCATCGCTACGAGCAGTACTTC. The complete variable domain, with remaining parts taken from reference TRBV13 and TRBJ2-7, reads AAGVIQSPRHLIKEKRETATLKCYPIPRHDTVYWYQQGPGQDPQFLISFYEKMQSDKGSIPDRFSAQQFSDYHSELNMSSLELGDSALYFCASSLYSGSHRYEQYFGPGTRLTVT.

There are many counts of this clonotype. The chain combines TRBV28 with TRBJ2-1; D may be TRBD2 (5 bases). Trimming took 1 base from V and 8 from J, leaving 9 bases between them. The CDR3 is 13 amino acids. Germline V lookup: CDR1 MDHEN, CDR2 SYDVKM. The CDR3 DNA is TGTGCCAGCAGTTTATCTTCAGCGGATGAGCAGTTCTTC. It specifies CASSLSSADEQFF.

As to this clonotype: Given a much more abundant clone one base away, this may be a read error. V and J are TRBV5-1 and TRBJ1-1, with D possibly matching TRBD1 (5 bases). V gave up 10 bases and J gave up 1 base, with 14 bases separating them. This CDR3 contains 13 residues. Germline CDR1 SGHRS, CDR2 YFSETQ. DNA for the CDR3: TGCGCCGGCCAATATACAGGGAACACTGAAGCTTTCTTT. It translates to CAGQYTGNTEAFF.

The chain uses TRBV20-1 and TRBJ2-1, with D perhaps given as TRBD1 or TRBD2 (7 bases each). This CDR3 has 15 amino acids. The germline CDR1 and CDR2 sequences are DFQATT and SNEGSKA (reference sequence). V gave up 6 bases and J gave up 0 bases, with 15 bases separating them. Written as DNA, the CDR3 is TGCAGTGCCAGGGGGGAGGGAAGCTCCTACAATGAGCAGTTCTTC. It yields the protein CSARGEGSSYNEQFF.

This clonotype was detected many times. This chain uses TRBV13 with TRBJ2-1; D is unclear. With 5 bases removed from V and 2 bases from J, the gap between germline ends came to 7 bases. The CDR3 runs to 13 residues. Per the germline V gene, CDR1 is PRHDT and CDR2 is FYEKMQ (reference sequence). CDR3 protein: CASSVPAYNEQFF. CDR3 nucleotides: TGTGCCAGCAGCGTCCCGGCCTACAATGAGCAGTTCTTC.

This clonotype was counted at least ten times. V usage is TRBV7-2 and J usage is TRBJ1-2, with D unclear. Per germline, CDR1 SGHTA and CDR2 FQGNSA. Trimming stripped 6 bases from V and 0 bases from J, with 5 bases between. CDR3 length: 12 residues. This CDR3 is CASRPANYGYTF. The CDR3 nucleotides are TGTGCCAGCAGGCCTGCTAACTATGGCTACACCTTC.

At least ten counts were recorded for this clonotype. This chain uses TRBV12-3 or TRBV12-4 with TRBJ1-1; D is uncertain. The V and J ends lost 3 bases and 1 base respectively, with 9 bases between them. The CDR3 extends over 14 amino acids. CDR3: CASSFFGRNTEAFF. In nucleotides, the CDR3 is TGTGCCAGCAGTTTTTTCGGCAGGAACACTGAAGCTTTCTTT.